This record covers a single T cell receptor beta chain. In germline, CDR1 is MNHEY, CDR2 SVGAGI. The CDR3 covers 15 residues. Deletions cut 7 bases from V and 0 bases from J, with 13 bases between. This record belongs to a study of blood T cell repertoires in COVID-19. Study processing details: Amplifying reference gene primers gave estimates of nucleated cell counts. TCRdb's table, derived via immunoSEQ multiplex PCR, lists solely in-frame clones and lacks some. That table gives V, J and clone size, and the DNA gave D and trimming. The sample shows approximately 440,000 clones, approximately 88% of them seen only once.

The specimen sequenced was peripheral blood. V and J are TRBV6-5 and TRBJ1-5; weak D call: TRBD1 (6 bases). This clonotype was obtained from a woman aged 45-65 years with COVID-19, enrolled during active disease. CDR3 residues: CASIRTAYSNQPQHF. CDR3 bases: TGTGCCAGCATCCGGACAGCATATAGCAATCAGCCCCAGCATTTT.